This TCR beta chain emerged from a study of cytomegalovirus exposure and HLA in healthy donors. Study-wide points: The authors listed around 150 TCR beta chains as cytomegalovirus-associated. According to a later analysis, most TCR beta chains associated with CMV appeared HLA-restricted. Cytomegalovirus status was reportedly diagnosed by the classifier with high specificity and sensitivity. Analyses of presence/absence relied on an assumption of roughly uniform sequencing depth across donors.

This clone appeared once. Its specificity is not known. Researchers ran the PCR with 60 Vbeta and 13 Jbeta primers. Clones were sequenced by immunoSEQ multiplex PCR, and TCRdb holds only the in-frame ones, with some missing. In the table there are about 34,000 clones, roughly 82% of which are singletons. The source is a woman between 18 and 30 years old in good health and CMV-seropositive. Specimen: PBMCs.

This CDR3 reads CASSFGTSGMDEQYF. CDR3 nucleotides: TGTGCCAGCAGCTTTGGGACTAGCGGGATGGACGAGCAGTACTTC. This chain connects TRBV5-6 to TRBJ2-7; TRBD2 aligns across 13 bases. This CDR3 has 15 amino acids. The V segment lost 2 bases and the J segment 5 bases; nucleotides outside the gene matches: 4. CDR1 and CDR2 from the germline V gene are SGHDT and YYEEEE.